One and the same sample provided the 30 T cell receptor beta chains below, sequenced in a study of T cell responses to AZD1222 COVID-19 vaccine. The repertoire was sequenced with immunoSEQ multiplex PCR; TCRdb's copy has only in-frame clones and lacks some. The sample records around 80,000 clones, around nine tenths being singletons. This specimen was peripheral blood, taken 28 days after the second AZD1222 dose. These receptors originate from an adult who received the AZD1222 COVID-19 vaccine.

V usage is TRBV9 and J usage is TRBJ2-1, with D perhaps given as TRBD1 or TRBD2 (5 bases each). V was shortened by 1 base and J by 8 bases, with 10 bases between the two germline ends. The CDR3 has 13 residues. Looked up from germline, CDR1 is SGDLS and CDR2 is YYNGEE. The CDR3 DNA reads as TGTGCCAGCAGCGTAAGAGGGGTTGATGAGCAGTTCTTC. This encodes CASSVRGVDEQFF.

The chain links TRBV19 to TRBJ1-1; D is perhaps TRBD1 (6 bases). The ends were cut back, 5 bases at V and 4 bases at J, with 17 bases in the middle. CDR1 LNHDA and CDR2 SQIVND come from the germline V gene (reference sequence). CDR3 length: 15 amino acids. CDR3 nucleotides: TGTGCCAGTAGTCTCTCACAGGGAAGAGGCACTGAAGCTTTCTTT. This gives the protein CASSLSQGRGTEAFF.

The chain joins TRBV7-9 to TRBJ1-2, with TRBD1 as a possible D gene (5 bases). Germline V gives CDR1 SEHNR, CDR2 FQNEAQ (reference sequence). The V gene lost 1 base and the J gene lost 6 bases, with 12 bases spanning the gap. This CDR3 contains 14 residues. CDR3 in amino acids: CASSLGGEGNGYTF. CDR3 in DNA: TGTGCCAGCAGCTTAGGAGGGGAGGGTAATGGCTACACCTTC.

The chain links TRBV6-5 to TRBJ2-7; possible D gene TRBD2, 6 bases. V lost 5 bases, J lost 2 bases, and 13 bases lay in between. CDR1 is MNHEY, CDR2 SVGAGI, per germline. The CDR3 is 14 amino acids. The CDR3 spells CASSRLDSTYEQYF. The CDR3 bases are TGTGCCAGCAGTCGACTAGATTCAACCTACGAGCAGTACTTC.

The chain links TRBV3-1 (or the pseudogene TRBV3-2) to TRBJ1-2, with TRBD1 identical over 7 bases. V trimming: 0 bases; J trimming: 4 bases; junction bases outside the gene matches: 11. The CDR3 runs to 17 residues. Germline assignment: CDR1 LGHDT and CDR2 YNNKEL (reference sequence). This CDR3 is CASSQDLPRTGFYGYTF. Here the CDR3 DNA reads TGTGCCAGCAGCCAAGATCTTCCGCGGACAGGCTTCTATGGCTACACCTTC.

The chain joins TRBV7-8 to TRBJ2-6; D remains ambiguous. Looked up from germline, CDR1 is SGHVS and CDR2 is FQNEAQ. CDR3 length: 14 amino acids. The ends were cut back, 0 bases at V and 2 bases at J, with 2 bases in the middle. The CDR3 spells CASSLAPGANVLTF. The CDR3 nucleotides are TGTGCCAGCAGCTTAGCCCCTGGGGCCAACGTCCTGACTTTC.

With respect to this clone: At one boundary the junction diverges from the germline segment, which might be a read error. The chain has TRBV7-3 and TRBJ2-1; D not certain. The CDR3 is made up of 15 amino acids. CDR1 SGHTA and CDR2 FQGTGA come from the germline V gene. The DNA of the CDR3 is TGTGCCAGCAGCTTAGCAGGAGATGGCTACAATGGGCAGTTCTTC. Its protein is CASSLAGDGYNGQFF.

This clone was detected only a few times. This chain joins TRBV9 and TRBJ2-1; D perhaps matches TRBD2 (6 bases). Trimming took off 0 bases at V and 2 bases at J, with 12 bases between the two ends. The germline gives CDR1 SGDLS, CDR2 YYNGEE. The CDR3 consists of 16 residues. The DNA for the CDR3 is TGTGCCAGCAGCGTAGCATCTAGCGCCACCTACAATGAGCAGTTCTTC. This encodes CASSVASSATYNEQFF.

The V gene is TRBV30, the J gene TRBJ2-3; the D gene is possibly TRBD2 (5 bases). Germline CDR1 is GTSNPN and CDR2 is SVGIG (reference sequence). Deletions cut 3 bases from V and 3 bases from J, with 13 bases between. The CDR3 has 14 residues. This CDR3 reads CAWRSKRSTDTQYF. The DNA of the CDR3 is TGTGCCTGGAGGTCGAAGCGGAGTACAGATACGCAGTATTTT.

The chain employs TRBV5-1 and TRBJ2-7; D ambiguous. Germline V gives CDR1 SGHRS, CDR2 YFSETQ. The CDR3 totals 11 residues. Trimming removed 4 bases at V and 5 bases at J, with 7 bases between. The CDR3: CASSEHDEQYF. CDR3 DNA sequence: TGCGCCAGCAGCGAGCACGACGAGCAGTACTTC.

This clone was seen once. This chain links TRBV10-1 with TRBJ2-5; no reliable D call. This CDR3 region has 13 residues. The V gene's germline CDR1 is WNHNN and CDR2 SYGVQD (reference sequence). The V and J ends lost 4 bases and 13 bases respectively, with 19 bases between them. DNA of the CDR3: TGCGCCAGCAGTGCCGCAGTTTTTGGGGTACCGTACTTC. Amino acids: CASSAAVFGVPYF.

CDR3 region: CASSTDRANYGYTF. CDR3 bases: TGTGCCAGCTCAACGGACAGAGCTAACTATGGCTACACCTTC. V usage is TRBV18 and J usage is TRBJ1-2; the D gene is possibly TRBD1 (6 bases). Germline lookup yields CDR1 KGHSH and CDR2 LQKENI. The CDR3 length is 14 residues. V shed 5 bases and J shed 0 bases, with 10 bases lying between them.

The chain recombines TRBV5-1 with TRBJ2-5, with TRBD2 matching 11 bases. Trimming cost V 4 bases and J 2 bases; bases outside gene matches: 7. Germline values: CDR1 SGHRS, CDR2 YFSETQ. The CDR3 has 16 residues. CDR3 sequence reads: CASSQGWTSGQETQYF. The CDR3, as DNA: TGCGCCAGCAGCCAAGGCTGGACTAGCGGGCAAGAGACCCAGTACTTC.

The chain combines TRBV10-3 with TRBJ2-1; a possible D gene is TRBD2 (5 bases). Germline-derived CDR1 and CDR2 are ENHRY and SYGVKD. Trimming removed 4 bases from V and 0 bases from J, with 7 bases in between. The CDR3 extends over 14 amino acids. The CDR3 sequence is CAISGEISYNEQFF. The CDR3 region has the DNA TGTGCCATCAGTGGGGAGATCTCCTACAATGAGCAGTTCTTC.

With respect to this clone: The DNA is omitted, as the CDR3 cannot be located on it reliably, and the CDR3 follows TCRdb's listing. The genes are TRBV7-8 and TRBJ1-5; the D call in the table, TRBD1, was not verified against the DNA. Germline assignment: CDR1 SGHVS and CDR2 FQNEAQ. Counting both end residues, the CDR3 totals 16 amino acids. The CDR3: CASSFGPGQTNQPQHF.

The J gene is TRBJ2-5, the V gene TRBV15, with 8 bases identical to TRBD2. The CDR3 length is 15 residues. Per the germline V gene, CDR1 is LNHNV and CDR2 is YYDKDF (reference sequence). Unmatched junction bases numbered 4, after V lost 0 bases and J lost 4 bases. The CDR3 DNA reads as TGTGCCACCAGCAGAGAGACGGGAGGGGCAGAGACCCAGTACTTC. This encodes CATSRETGGAETQYF.

The chain links TRBV5-6 to TRBJ1-1; TRBD1 agrees at 11 bases. Per the germline V gene, CDR1 is SGHDT and CDR2 is YYEEEE. The CDR3 totals 15 residues. After removal of 6 bases from V and 0 bases from J, the junction contained 4 bases not matched to a gene. The CDR3 DNA follows: TGTGCCAGCATGGACAGGGGGCGCGTGAACACTGAAGCTTTCTTT. This codes for CASMDRGRVNTEAFF.

The chain is built from TRBV15 and TRBJ1-5; D not resolved. V was trimmed by 4 bases and J by 3 bases, leaving 7 bases between them. CDR1 is LNHNV and CDR2 is YYDKDF in the germline V gene (reference sequence). CDR3 length: 13 amino acids. CDR3 in DNA: TGTGCCACCAGCAACAGATACAATCAGCCCCAGCATTTT. Translated, it gives CATSNRYNQPQHF. The entire variable domain, with the rest obtained from reference TRBV15 and TRBJ1-5, is as follows: DAMVIQNPRYQVTQFGKPVTLSCSQTLNHNVMYWYQQKSSQAPKLLFHYYDKDFNNEADTPDNFQSRRPNTSFCFLDIRSPGLGDTAMYLCATSNRYNQPQHFGDGTRLSIL.

The CDR3 DNA reads as TGTGCCAGTAGTAGCAGGGTTCGGGATGAGCAGTTCTTC. It yields the protein CASSSRVRDEQFF. J is TRBJ2-1 and V is TRBV19, with a possible D match to TRBD1 (5 bases). The CDR3 totals 13 residues. V was pared by 4 bases and J by 8 bases, with 12 bases between. From germline, CDR1 is LNHDA and CDR2 SQIVND (reference sequence).

V usage is TRBV4-2 and J usage is TRBJ2-3, with D perhaps matching TRBD1 (6 bases). In germline, CDR1 is LGHNA, CDR2 YNFKEQ. Trimming took off 4 bases at V and 5 bases at J, with 19 bases between the two ends. The CDR3 length is 16 residues. CDR3: CASSPWTALGGDTQYF. CDR3 in DNA: TGTGCCAGCAGCCCCTGGACAGCCCTAGGCGGAGATACGCAGTATTTT.

This chain links TRBV7-6 with TRBJ1-4, with 10 bases fitting TRBD1. CDR3 length equals 16 residues. Per germline, CDR1 SGHVS and CDR2 FNYEAQ. Losses at the gene ends were 4 bases for V and 8 bases for J; bases not matched to a gene: 10. The CDR3 sequence is CASSWGRQGAREKLFF. The CDR3 DNA reads TGTGCCAGCAGCTGGGGAAGACAGGGGGCGCGAGAAAAACTGTTTTTT.

The rearrangement links TRBV9 to TRBJ1-6; tentatively, D is TRBD1 (6 bases). The CDR3 totals 17 residues. The V gene's germline CDR1 is SGDLS and CDR2 YYNGEE. The V and J ends lost 0 bases and 0 bases respectively, with 10 bases between them. The chain's CDR3 is CASSVGQDSSYNSPLHF. In DNA, the CDR3 is TGTGCCAGCAGCGTAGGACAGGATAGCTCCTATAATTCACCCCTCCACTTT. The full variable domain, completed using reference TRBV9 and TRBJ1-6, is DSGVTQTPKHLITATGQRVTLRCSPRSGDLSVYWYQQSLDQGLQFLIQYYNGEERAKGNILERFSAQQFPDLHSELNLSSLELGDSALYFCASSVGQDSSYNSPLHFGNGTRLTVT.

The chain carries TRBV19 and TRBJ1-2; D ambiguous. Germline V gives CDR1 LNHDA, CDR2 SQIVND (reference sequence). The CDR3 loop spans 16 amino acids. Trimming took 0 bases from V and 4 from J, leaving 15 bases between them. In nucleotides, the CDR3 is TGTGCCAGTAGTATAGATTGGCCGGGGATTGGCTATGGCTACACCTTC. Translating it yields CASSIDWPGIGYGYTF.

This chain joins TRBV2 and TRBJ1-3; no clear D. This CDR3 has 10 residues. Germline V gene sequence: CDR1 SNHLY, CDR2 FYNNEI. V lost 2 bases, J lost 7 bases, and 0 bases lay in between. The CDR3 protein is CASSENTIYF. CDR3 sequence (DNA): TGTGCCAGCAGTGAAAACACCATATATTTT.

J is TRBJ1-2 and V is TRBV5-6, with D tentatively TRBD1 (5 bases). Trimming took off 0 bases at V and 7 bases at J, with 10 bases between the two ends. The CDR3 extends over 13 amino acids. Germline CDR1 is SGHDT and CDR2 is YYEEEE. The CDR3 here is CASSLGQLRGYTF. DNA of the CDR3: TGTGCCAGCAGCTTGGGACAGCTACGTGGCTACACCTTC.

This clone showed up just once. The gene calls are TRBV10-2 and TRBJ2-5; TRBD2 matches 7 bases. Looked up from germline, CDR1 is WSHSY and CDR2 is SAAADI. V dropped 8 bases and J dropped 4; count of bases not matched to a gene: 10. This CDR3 spans 14 amino acids. CDR3 DNA sequence: TGCGCCAGCCAAGGACTGGGCGGGGGAGAGACCCAGTACTTC. Its translation is CASQGLGGGETQYF.

The V call is TRBV2, the J call TRBJ2-2; 11 nucleotides align to TRBD2. The CDR3 consists of 15 residues. CDR1 is SNHLY and CDR2 is FYNNEI in the germline V gene. V lost 6 bases and J lost 5; bases outside the gene matches: 5. DNA for the CDR3: TGTGCCAGCAGCCCACTAGCGGGAGAGACCGGGGAGCTGTTTTTT. Its protein is CASSPLAGETGELFF.

CDR3 protein: CASCRLGRTGELFF. The CDR3 DNA reads TGTGCCAGCTGCCGACTGGGTCGCACCGGGGAGCTGTTTTTT. The rearrangement joins TRBV7-9 to TRBJ2-2, with D unresolved. Germline V gives CDR1 SEHNR, CDR2 FQNEAQ (reference sequence). Trimming removed 8 bases at V and 4 bases at J, with 14 bases between. The CDR3 sequence is 14 residues long.

The chain employs TRBV19 and TRBJ2-7, with 8 bases aligning to TRBD2. Trimming at V came to 5 bases and at J to 4 bases, leaving 19 bases not matched to a gene. Per germline, CDR1 LNHDA and CDR2 SQIVND (reference sequence). The CDR3 length is 18 residues. CDR3 protein: CASSPWTSSRWGIYEQYF. As DNA, the CDR3 is TGTGCCAGTAGTCCCTGGACTAGCAGCCGCTGGGGGATTTACGAGCAGTACTTC.

V is TRBV2 and J is TRBJ2-7; 9 bases match TRBD1. After removal of 7 bases from V and 5 bases from J, the junction contained 9 bases not matched to a gene. This CDR3 spans 14 amino acids. Germline values: CDR1 SNHLY, CDR2 FYNNEI. DNA for the CDR3: TGTGCCAGCATGACGGGGACAGGGACCCACGAGCAGTACTTC. It yields the protein CASMTGTGTHEQYF.